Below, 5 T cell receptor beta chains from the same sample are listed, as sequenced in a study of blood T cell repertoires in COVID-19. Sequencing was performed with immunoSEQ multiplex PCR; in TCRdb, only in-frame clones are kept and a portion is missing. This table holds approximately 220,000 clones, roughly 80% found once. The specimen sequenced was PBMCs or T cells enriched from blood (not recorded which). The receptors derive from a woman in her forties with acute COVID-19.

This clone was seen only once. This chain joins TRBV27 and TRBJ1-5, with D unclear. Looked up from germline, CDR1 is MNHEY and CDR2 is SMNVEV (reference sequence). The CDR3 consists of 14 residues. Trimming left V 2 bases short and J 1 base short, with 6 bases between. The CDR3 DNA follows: TGTGCCAGCAGTTTAACACCAAGCAATCAGCCCCAGCATTTT. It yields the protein CASSLTPSNQPQHF.

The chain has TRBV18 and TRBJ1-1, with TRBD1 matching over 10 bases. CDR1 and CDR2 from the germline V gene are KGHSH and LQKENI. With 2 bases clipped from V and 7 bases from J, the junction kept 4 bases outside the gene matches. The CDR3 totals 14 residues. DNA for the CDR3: TGTGCCAGCTCACCAATCGGACAGGGGGATGAAGCTTTCTTT. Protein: CASSPIGQGDEAFF.

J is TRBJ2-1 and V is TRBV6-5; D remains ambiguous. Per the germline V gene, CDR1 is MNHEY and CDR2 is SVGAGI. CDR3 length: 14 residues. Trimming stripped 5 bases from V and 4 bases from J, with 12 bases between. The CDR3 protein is CASSNNERYNEQFF. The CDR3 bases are TGTGCCAGCAGTAATAACGAGCGATACAATGAGCAGTTCTTC.

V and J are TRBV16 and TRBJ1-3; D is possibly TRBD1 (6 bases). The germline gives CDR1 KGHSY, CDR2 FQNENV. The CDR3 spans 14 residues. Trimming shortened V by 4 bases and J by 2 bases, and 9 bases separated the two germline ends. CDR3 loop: CASSRGGTGNTIYF. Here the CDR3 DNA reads TGTGCCAGCAGCCGAGGGGGAACTGGAAACACCATATATTTT.

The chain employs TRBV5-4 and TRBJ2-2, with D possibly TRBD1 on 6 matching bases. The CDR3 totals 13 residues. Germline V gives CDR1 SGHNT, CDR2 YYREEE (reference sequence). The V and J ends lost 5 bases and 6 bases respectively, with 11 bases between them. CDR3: CASSLQGAGELFF. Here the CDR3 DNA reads TGTGCCAGCAGTTTACAGGGCGCCGGGGAGCTGTTTTTT.